This record looks at one T cell receptor (beta chain) sequence and its context. The record originates from a study of blood T cell repertoires in COVID-19. Study-wide context: Whether acute or convalescent, the COVID-19 samples came from the United States, Italy and Spain. Sample material is recorded as cDNA or gDNA derived from T cells, B-cell-depleted T cells, or PBMCs.

Study processing details: Reference gene primer amplification gave estimated nucleated cell counts. The repertoire was sequenced with immunoSEQ multiplex PCR; TCRdb's copy has only in-frame clones and lacks some. V, J and clone size are those of that table, while D and trimming were read from the DNA. Of about 81,000 clones in the sample, over 90% were seen once. Trimming took 2 bases from V and 6 from J; bases not matched to a gene: 8. CDR1 and CDR2 (germline): LGHNA, YNFKEQ. This CDR3 contains 16 residues. Sequencing input: peripheral blood. This rearrangement joins TRBV4-2 to TRBJ2-7; 12 nucleotides agree with TRBD2. The clonotype was recovered from a human donor with active COVID-19. The donor label of this sample is uncertain. The CDR3 reads CASSQFLAGGPPEQYF. The DNA of the CDR3 is TGTGCCAGCAGCCAATTCCTAGCGGGGGGGCCACCCGAGCAGTACTTC.